The rows below give T cell receptor beta chains drawn from one sample of a study of Graves' ophthalmopathy and Graves' hyperthyroidism. One entry per CDR3 protein results from TCRdb running MiXCR on the multiplex PCR reads. The table records around 1,200,000 distinct CDR3 sequences, roughly 35% of them present only once. Sequencing was carried out using peripheral blood or thyroid tissue (not recorded which). These receptors were obtained from an adult man with Graves' hyperthyroidism. Each CDR3 is given with its conserved first and last residue. D genes are given only for firm matches. A row's size may be missing; if present it is once, few, many or a size class.

TRBV11-2	-	TRBJ1-6	-	TGTGCCAGCAGCTTTTCGACAAATGAAAATTCACCCCTCCACTTT	CASSFSTNENSPLHF
TRBV29-1	many	TRBJ1-4	TRBD1	TGCAGCGTTCCGACAGGGGGGAACGAAAAACTGTTTTTT	CSVPTGGNEKLFF
TRBV29-1	-	TRBJ1-3	-	TGCAGCGTTGAAGCACAGGGAGTTTACTATGGCTACACCATATATTTT	CSVEAQGVYYGYTIYF
TRBV5-4	-	TRBJ1-3	TRBD1	TGTGCCAGCAGGATACAGGGGGTTGGAAACACCATATATTTT	CASRIQGVGNTIYF
TRBV5-1	-	TRBJ2-7	-	TGCGCCAGCAGCTTGGGGGGGGCTCTACCCTACGAGCAGTACTTC	CASSLGGALPYEQYF
TRBV5-1	-	TRBJ2-3	-	TGCGCCAGCAGCTTGATAGGGCTGGCAGATACGCAGTATTTT	CASSLIGLADTQYF
TRBV19	few	TRBJ1-4	-	TGTGCCAGTAGGACCCAGGGTGGCGTTGAAAAACTGTTTTTT	CASRTQGGVEKLFF
TRBV19	-	TRBJ2-7	-	TGTGCCAGTAGTTCTCGGGCAACTACGTACGAGCAGTACTTC	CASSSRATTYEQYF
TRBV19	many	TRBJ1-1	-	TGTGCCAGTAGTATGGGGCAGGGCAACACTGAAGCTTTCTTT	CASSMGQGNTEAFF
TRBV20-1	many	TRBJ1-2	TRBD1	TGCAGTGCTTCCCAGACAGGGGGATACTATGGCTACACCTTC	CSASQTGGYYGYTF
TRBV4-3	few	TRBJ1-1	-	TGCGCCAGCAGCCAAGAAGTCCTTCTGAACACTGAAGCTTTCTTT	CASSQEVLLNTEAFF